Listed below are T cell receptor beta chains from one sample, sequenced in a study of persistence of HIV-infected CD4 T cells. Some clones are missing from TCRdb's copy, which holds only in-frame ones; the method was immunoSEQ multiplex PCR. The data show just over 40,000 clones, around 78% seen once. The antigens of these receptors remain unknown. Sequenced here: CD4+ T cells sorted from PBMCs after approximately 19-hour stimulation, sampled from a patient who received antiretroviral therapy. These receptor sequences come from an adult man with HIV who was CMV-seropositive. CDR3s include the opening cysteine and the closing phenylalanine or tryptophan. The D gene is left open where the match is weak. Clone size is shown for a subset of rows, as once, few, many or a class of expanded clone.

CDR3: CSASPGVGYGYTF; DNA: TGCAGTGCTAGTCCAGGGGTGGGCTATGGCTACACCTTC; D: NA; J: TRBJ1-2; size: NA; V: TRBV20-1
CDR3: CSARRDTQYF; DNA: TGCAGTGCTAGACGCGATACGCAGTATTTT; D: NA; J: TRBJ2-3; size: NA; V: TRBV20-1
CDR3: CATSRDRVGGNTIYF; DNA: TGTGCCACCAGCAGAGATCGAGTGGGGGGAAACACCATATATTTT; D: NA; J: TRBJ1-3; size: NA; V: TRBV15
CDR3: CASSGGVGGRNTEAFF; DNA: TGTGCCAGCAGCGGGGGAGTGGGGGGCCGGAACACTGAAGCTTTCTTT; D: NA; J: TRBJ1-1; size: NA; V: TRBV9
CDR3: CASSLVTTPGAQYF; DNA: TGTGCCAGCAGCTTAGTGACTACCCCGGGGGCCCAGTACTTC; D: NA; J: TRBJ2-5; size: once; V: TRBV7-2
CDR3: CASSYFGTGELFF; DNA: TGTGCCAGCAGTTATTTTGGGACCGGGGAGCTGTTTTTT; D: NA; J: TRBJ2-2; size: NA; V: TRBV27
CDR3: CASTQKNTEAFF; DNA: TGTGCCAGCACCCAAAAGAACACTGAAGCTTTCTTT; D: NA; J: TRBJ1-1; size: NA; V: TRBV12-3/TRBV12-4
CDR3: CASSPQTGTVSNYGYTF; DNA: TGTGCCAGCTCACCGCAAACCGGGACAGTATCTAACTATGGCTACACCTTC; D: TRBD1; J: TRBJ1-2; size: NA; V: TRBV18
CDR3: CASSVSGVRYNEQFF; DNA: TGTGCCAGCAGTGTGAGCGGGGTCCGCTACAATGAGCAGTTCTTC; D: TRBD2; J: TRBJ2-1; size: medium-sized; V: TRBV28
CDR3: CASTGTGGSNTGELFF; DNA: TGTGCCAGCACCGGGACAGGGGGCAGTAACACCGGGGAGCTGTTTTTT; D: TRBD1; J: TRBJ2-2; size: few; V: TRBV7-2
CDR3: CAISEAGGSPREQYF; DNA: TGTGCCATCAGTGAGGCAGGGGGCTCCCCCCGCGAGCAGTACTTC; D: TRBD1; J: TRBJ2-7; size: NA; V: TRBV10-3
CDR3: CASSENRRVYNEQFF; DNA: TGTGCCAGCAGTGAAAACAGGCGGGTGTACAATGAGCAGTTCTTC; D: NA; J: TRBJ2-1; size: few; V: TRBV2
CDR3: CASSPAGNPGYNEQFF; DNA: TGTGCCAGCTCACCGGCAGGTAACCCTGGCTACAATGAGCAGTTCTTC; D: NA; J: TRBJ2-1; size: NA; V: TRBV18
CDR3: CAINSGVPNQPQHF; DNA: TGTGCCATCAATTCGGGGGTCCCCAATCAGCCCCAGCATTTT; D: NA; J: TRBJ1-5; size: NA; V: TRBV10-3
CDR3: CASSLGRVNQPQHF; DNA: TGTGCCAGCAGTTTAGGACGGGTCAATCAGCCCCAGCATTTT; D: NA; J: TRBJ1-5; size: NA; V: TRBV28
CDR3: CASSYKVNYGYTF; DNA: TGTGCCAGCAGTTACAAAGTGAACTATGGCTACACCTTC; D: NA; J: TRBJ1-2; size: few; V: TRBV6-5
CDR3: CASSQRDRGRHF; DNA: TGTGCCAGCAGCCAGAGGGACAGGGGGCGACACTTC; D: TRBD1; J: TRBJ2-7; size: once; V: TRBV3-1/TRBV3-2
CDR3: CASTSIDKPYEQYF; DNA: TGTGCCAGCACTTCCATCGACAAGCCCTACGAGCAGTACTTC; D: NA; J: TRBJ2-7; size: NA; V: TRBV6-5
CDR3: CASSLDPGQGIEQYF; DNA: TGTGCCAGCAGCTTAGATCCGGGACAGGGAATCGAGCAGTACTTC; D: TRBD1; J: TRBJ2-7; size: few; V: TRBV11-2
CDR3: CASSQGGRGAGNTIYF; DNA: TGTGCCAGCAGCCAAGGAGGCAGGGGAGCCGGAAACACCATATATTTT; D: NA; J: TRBJ1-3; size: once; V: TRBV14
CDR3: CASSLLEGQPQHF; DNA: TGTGCCAGCAGCTTATTAGAGGGTCAGCCCCAGCATTTT; D: NA; J: TRBJ1-5; size: few; V: TRBV7-9
CDR3: CASSETVGNTEAFF; DNA: TGTGCCAGCAGTGAAACGGTAGGGAACACTGAAGCTTTCTTT; D: NA; J: TRBJ1-1; size: NA; V: TRBV6-1
CDR3: CASSLAGTGANVLTF; DNA: TGTGCCAGCAGCCTGGCCGGGACTGGGGCCAACGTCCTGACTTTC; D: NA; J: TRBJ2-6; size: NA; V: TRBV3-1/TRBV3-2
CDR3: CASSPYPRGPETQYF; DNA: TGTGCCAGCAGCCCATATCCGAGAGGGCCCGAGACCCAGTACTTC; D: NA; J: TRBJ2-5; size: NA; V: TRBV3-1/TRBV3-2
CDR3: CASSPRASNQPQHF; DNA: TGTGCCAGCAGTCCCAGGGCTAGCAATCAGCCCCAGCATTTT; D: NA; J: TRBJ1-5; size: NA; V: TRBV27
CDR3: CASSLDPGQPPQHF; DNA: TGTGCCAGCAGCTTAGACCCAGGGCAGCCGCCCCAGCATTTT; D: NA; J: TRBJ1-5; size: few; V: TRBV7-2
CDR3: CASTGSTEAFF; DNA: TGTGCCAGTACGGGGAGCACTGAAGCTTTCTTT; D: NA; J: TRBJ1-1; size: few; V: TRBV19
CDR3: CSAALADTQYF; DNA: TGCAGTGCCGCACTAGCAGATACGCAGTATTTT; D: NA; J: TRBJ2-3; size: NA; V: TRBV20-1
CDR3: CASSQVSVLAGIREQFF; DNA: TGTGCCAGCAGCCAAGTTTCAGTCCTAGCGGGGATTAGGGAGCAGTTCTTC; D: TRBD2; J: TRBJ2-1; size: NA; V: TRBV3-1/TRBV3-2
CDR3: CASSPRQGGSHTIYF; DNA: TGTGCCAGCTCACCACGACAAGGGGGCTCGCACACCATATATTTT; D: TRBD1; J: TRBJ1-3; size: once; V: TRBV18
CDR3: CASSSLLEGYGYTF; DNA: TGTGCCAGCAGTTCTCTCCTTGAGGGCTATGGCTACACCTTC; D: NA; J: TRBJ1-2; size: NA; V: TRBV6-5
CDR3: CSVRQGAGYGYTF; DNA: TGCAGCGTTAGACAGGGGGCTGGCTATGGCTACACCTTC; D: TRBD1; J: TRBJ1-2; size: medium-sized; V: TRBV29-1
CDR3: CSVVVGITTDTQYF; DNA: TGCAGCGTTGTAGTGGGTATTACCACAGATACGCAGTATTTT; D: NA; J: TRBJ2-3; size: NA; V: TRBV29-1
CDR3: CASSIEGDRGLLLNEQFF; DNA: TGTGCCAGTAGTATAGAAGGGGACAGGGGGCTTCTATTGAATGAGCAGTTCTTC; D: TRBD1; J: TRBJ2-1; size: NA; V: TRBV19
CDR3: CASSLAPGNQPQHF; DNA: TGTGCCAGCAGCTTAGCGCCCGGGAATCAGCCCCAGCATTTT; D: NA; J: TRBJ1-5; size: few; V: TRBV7-9
CDR3: CASSEEEWTGVSGYTF; DNA: TGTGCCAGCAGTGAAGAGGAATGGACAGGGGTTAGTGGCTACACCTTC; D: TRBD1; J: TRBJ1-2; size: NA; V: TRBV6-1
CDR3: CASSSDANNDEQYF; DNA: TGTGCCAGCAGTTCCGACGCAAACAACGACGAGCAGTACTTC; D: NA; J: TRBJ2-7; size: NA; V: TRBV6-5
CDR3: CASSYRGDSNNSPLHF; DNA: TGTGCCAGCAGTTACAGGGGGGATAGTAATAATTCACCCCTCCACTTT; D: NA; J: TRBJ1-6; size: once; V: TRBV6-5
CDR3: CAIRSGGNYEQYF; DNA: TGTGCCATCAGAAGTGGTGGAAACTACGAGCAGTACTTC; D: NA; J: TRBJ2-7; size: NA; V: TRBV10-3
CDR3: CASSFLDEQYF; DNA: TGTGCCAGCAGTTTCCTAGACGAGCAGTACTTC; D: NA; J: TRBJ2-7; size: NA; V: TRBV12-3/TRBV12-4
CDR3: CASSIGLAGTDTQYF; DNA: TGTGCCAGTAGTATAGGGCTAGCGGGCACAGATACGCAGTATTTT; D: TRBD2; J: TRBJ2-3; size: NA; V: TRBV19
CDR3: CAAGDRGTDTQYF; DNA: TGTGCCGCCGGGGACAGGGGCACAGATACGCAGTATTTT; D: TRBD1; J: TRBJ2-3; size: few; V: TRBV6-5
CDR3: CASRRPGGTGELFF; DNA: TGTGCCAGCAGGCGTCCCGGAGGCACCGGGGAGCTGTTTTTT; D: NA; J: TRBJ2-2; size: NA; V: TRBV6-6
CDR3: CASSPARRTGWKGANVLTF; DNA: TGTGCCAGCAGTCCCGCTCGAAGGACAGGGTGGAAAGGGGCCAACGTCCTGACTTTC; D: TRBD1; J: TRBJ2-6; size: NA; V: TRBV6-2/TRBV6-3
CDR3: CASTDAQGLEQFF; DNA: TGTGCCAGCACTGATGCCCAGGGCCTCGAGCAGTTCTTC; D: NA; J: TRBJ2-1; size: NA; V: TRBV27
CDR3: CASSYSDRVPQHF; DNA: TGTGCCAGCAGTTACTCGGACCGGGTGCCCCAGCATTTT; D: NA; J: TRBJ1-5; size: NA; V: TRBV6-6
CDR3: CASSSGQANTEAFF; DNA: TGTGCCAGCAGTTCCGGACAGGCGAACACTGAAGCTTTCTTT; D: TRBD1; J: TRBJ1-1; size: NA; V: TRBV25-1